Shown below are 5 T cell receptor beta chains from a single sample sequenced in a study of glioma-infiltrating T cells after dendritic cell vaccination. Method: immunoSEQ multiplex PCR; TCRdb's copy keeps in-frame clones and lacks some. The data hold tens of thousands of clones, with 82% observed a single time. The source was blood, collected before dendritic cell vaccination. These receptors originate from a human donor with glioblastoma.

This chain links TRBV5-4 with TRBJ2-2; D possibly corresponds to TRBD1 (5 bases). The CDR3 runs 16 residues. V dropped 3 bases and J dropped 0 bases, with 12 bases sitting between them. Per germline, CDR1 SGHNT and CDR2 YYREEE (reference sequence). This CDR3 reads CASSSRQISNTGELFF. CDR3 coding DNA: TGTGCCAGCAGCTCACGACAGATTTCGAACACCGGGGAGCTGTTTTTT.

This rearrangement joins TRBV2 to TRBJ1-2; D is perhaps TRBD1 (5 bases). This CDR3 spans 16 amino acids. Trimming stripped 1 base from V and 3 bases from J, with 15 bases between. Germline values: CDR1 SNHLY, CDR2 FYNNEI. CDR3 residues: CASSEVLGDGDYGYTF. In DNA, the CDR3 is TGTGCCAGCAGTGAAGTGTTAGGGGATGGGGACTATGGCTACACCTTC.

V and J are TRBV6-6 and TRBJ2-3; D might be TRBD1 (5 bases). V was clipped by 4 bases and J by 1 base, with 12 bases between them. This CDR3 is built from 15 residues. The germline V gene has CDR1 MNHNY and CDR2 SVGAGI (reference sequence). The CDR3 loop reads CASSLGLVGTDTQYF. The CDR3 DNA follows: TGTGCCAGCAGTTTGGGGCTAGTCGGCACAGATACGCAGTATTTT.

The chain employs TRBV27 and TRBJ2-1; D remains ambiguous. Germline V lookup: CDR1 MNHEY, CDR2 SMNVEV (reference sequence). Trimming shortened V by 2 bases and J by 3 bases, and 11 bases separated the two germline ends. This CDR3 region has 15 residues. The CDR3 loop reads CASSLEPPLYNEQFF. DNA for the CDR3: TGTGCCAGCAGTTTAGAGCCTCCTCTCTACAATGAGCAGTTCTTC.

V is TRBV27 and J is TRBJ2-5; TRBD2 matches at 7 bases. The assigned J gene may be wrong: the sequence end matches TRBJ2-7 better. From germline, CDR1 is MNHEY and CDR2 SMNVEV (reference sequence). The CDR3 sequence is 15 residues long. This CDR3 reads CASSFGTGGSYEQYF. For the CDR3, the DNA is TGTGCCAGCAGTTTCGGGACGGGGGGATCCTACGAGCAGTACTTC.